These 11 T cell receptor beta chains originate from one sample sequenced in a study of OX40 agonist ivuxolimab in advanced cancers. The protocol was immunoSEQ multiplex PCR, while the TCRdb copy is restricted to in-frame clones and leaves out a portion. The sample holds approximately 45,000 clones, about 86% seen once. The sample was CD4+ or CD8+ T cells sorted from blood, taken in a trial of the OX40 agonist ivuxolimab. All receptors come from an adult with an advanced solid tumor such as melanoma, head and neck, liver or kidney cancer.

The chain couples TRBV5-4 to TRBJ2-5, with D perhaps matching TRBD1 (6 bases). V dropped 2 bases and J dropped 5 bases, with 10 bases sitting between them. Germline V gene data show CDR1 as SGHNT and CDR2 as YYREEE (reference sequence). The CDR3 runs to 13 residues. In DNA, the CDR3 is TGTGCCAGCAGCTTACAGGGTGGGGAGACCCAGTACTTC. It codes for CASSLQGGETQYF.

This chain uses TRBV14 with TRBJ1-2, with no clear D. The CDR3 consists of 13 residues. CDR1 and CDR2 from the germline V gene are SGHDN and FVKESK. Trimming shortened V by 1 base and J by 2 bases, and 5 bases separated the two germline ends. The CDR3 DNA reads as TGTGCCAGCAGCCAAGGTTTCAACTATGGCTACACCTTC. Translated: CASSQGFNYGYTF.

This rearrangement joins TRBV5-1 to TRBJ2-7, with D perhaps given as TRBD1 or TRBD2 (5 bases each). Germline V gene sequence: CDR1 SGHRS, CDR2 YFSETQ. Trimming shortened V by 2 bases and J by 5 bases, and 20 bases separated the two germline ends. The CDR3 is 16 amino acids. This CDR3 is CASSFFQRDGMDEQYF. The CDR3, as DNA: TGCGCCAGCAGCTTCTTCCAACGGGACGGTATGGACGAGCAGTACTTC.

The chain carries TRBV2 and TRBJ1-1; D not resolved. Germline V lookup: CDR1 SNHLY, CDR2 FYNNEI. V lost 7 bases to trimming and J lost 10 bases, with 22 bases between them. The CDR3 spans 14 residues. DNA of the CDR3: TGTGCCAGCACGGCCGGCCAAGACAAGGTAGGAGCTTTCTTT. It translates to CASTAGQDKVGAFF.

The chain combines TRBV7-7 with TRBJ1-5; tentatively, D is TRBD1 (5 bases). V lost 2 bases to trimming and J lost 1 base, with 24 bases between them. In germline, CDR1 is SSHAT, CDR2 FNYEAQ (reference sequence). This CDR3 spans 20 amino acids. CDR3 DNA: TGTGCCAGCAGCTTAAGTCCGGCAGGGAGGGAAATTTGGAGCAATCAGCCCCAGCATTTT. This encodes CASSLSPAGREIWSNQPQHF.

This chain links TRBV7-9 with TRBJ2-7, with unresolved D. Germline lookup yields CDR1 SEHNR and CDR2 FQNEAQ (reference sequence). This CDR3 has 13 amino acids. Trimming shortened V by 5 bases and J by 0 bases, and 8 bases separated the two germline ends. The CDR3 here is CASSGRTSYEQYF. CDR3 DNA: TGTGCCAGCAGCGGACGGACCTCCTACGAGCAGTACTTC.

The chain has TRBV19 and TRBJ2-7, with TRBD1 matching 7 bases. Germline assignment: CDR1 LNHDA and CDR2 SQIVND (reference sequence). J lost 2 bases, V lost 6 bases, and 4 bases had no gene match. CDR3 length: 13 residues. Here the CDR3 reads CASSWTGTYEQYF. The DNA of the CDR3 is TGTGCCAGTAGCTGGACAGGAACCTACGAGCAGTACTTC.

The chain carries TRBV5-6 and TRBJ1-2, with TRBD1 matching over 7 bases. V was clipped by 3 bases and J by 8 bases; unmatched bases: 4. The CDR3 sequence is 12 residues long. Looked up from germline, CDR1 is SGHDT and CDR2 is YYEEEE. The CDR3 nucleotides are TGTGCCAGCAGCTCCCAGGGGGAGGGCTACACCTTC. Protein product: CASSSQGEGYTF.

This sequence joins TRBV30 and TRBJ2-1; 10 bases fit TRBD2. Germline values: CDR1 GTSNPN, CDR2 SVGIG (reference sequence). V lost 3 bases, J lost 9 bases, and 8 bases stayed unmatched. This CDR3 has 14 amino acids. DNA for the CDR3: TGTGCCTGGAGCGCTCTAGCGGGAGCAGTTGAGCAGTTCTTC. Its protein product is CAWSALAGAVEQFF.

The CDR3: CASRSVAGELFF. Written as DNA, the CDR3 is TGTGCCAGCAGGTCGGTGGCCGGGGAGCTGTTTTTT. The chain has TRBV5-4 and TRBJ2-2; D gene uncertain. The V gene lost 5 bases and the J gene lost 6 bases, with 8 bases spanning the gap. This CDR3 spans 12 amino acids. Germline CDR1 and CDR2: SGHNT and YYREEE (reference sequence).

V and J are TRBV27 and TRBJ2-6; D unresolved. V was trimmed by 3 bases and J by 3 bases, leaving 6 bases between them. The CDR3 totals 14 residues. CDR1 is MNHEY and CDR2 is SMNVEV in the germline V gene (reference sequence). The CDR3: CASSLGFGANVLTF. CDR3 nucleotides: TGTGCCAGCAGTTTGGGGTTTGGGGCCAACGTCCTGACTTTC.